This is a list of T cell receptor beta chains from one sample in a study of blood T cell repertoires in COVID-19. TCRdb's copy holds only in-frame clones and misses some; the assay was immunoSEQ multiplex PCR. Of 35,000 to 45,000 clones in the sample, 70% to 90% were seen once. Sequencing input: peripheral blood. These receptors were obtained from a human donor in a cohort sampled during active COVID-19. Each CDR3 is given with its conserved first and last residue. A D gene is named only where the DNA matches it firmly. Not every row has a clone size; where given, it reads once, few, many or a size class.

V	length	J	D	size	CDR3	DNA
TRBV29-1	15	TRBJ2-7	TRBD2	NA	CSVEVGLAGGYEQYF	TGCAGCGTTGAAGTTGGGCTAGCGGGGGGCTACGAGCAGTACTTC
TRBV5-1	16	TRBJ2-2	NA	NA	CASSLVTGIILGELFF	TGCGCCAGCAGCTTGGTTACAGGGATAATACTCGGGGAGCTGTTTTTT
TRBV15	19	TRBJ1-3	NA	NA	CATSRDLPGGGSSGNTIYF	TGTGCCACCAGCAGAGATCTCCCCGGGGGGGGCTCCTCTGGAAACACCATATATTTT
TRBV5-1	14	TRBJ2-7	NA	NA	CASSLWQGNYEQYF	TGCGCCAGCAGCTTGTGGCAGGGTAACTACGAGCAGTACTTC
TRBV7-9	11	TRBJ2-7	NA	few	CASRQGYEQYF	TGTGCCAGCAGGCAGGGCTACGAGCAGTACTTC
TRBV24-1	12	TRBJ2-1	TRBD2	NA	CATSLAGTGQFF	TGTGCCACCAGTTTAGCGGGAACTGGGCAGTTCTTC
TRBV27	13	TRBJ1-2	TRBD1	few	CASSRGQGGGYTF	TGTGCCAGCAGTCGAGGACAGGGGGGAGGCTACACCTTC
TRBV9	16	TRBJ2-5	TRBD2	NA	CASSPRLAGGQETQYF	TGTGCCAGCAGCCCACGACTAGCGGGGGGGCAAGAGACCCAGTACTTC
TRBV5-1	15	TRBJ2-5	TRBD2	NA	CASSLPSGGQETQYF	TGCGCCAGCAGCCTACCTAGCGGGGGGCAAGAGACCCAGTACTTC
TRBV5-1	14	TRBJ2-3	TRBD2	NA	CASQTSGGSDTQYF	TGCGCCAGCCAAACTAGCGGGGGGTCAGATACGCAGTATTTT
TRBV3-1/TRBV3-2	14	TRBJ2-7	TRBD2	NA	CASSQGLAGSEQYF	TGTGCCAGCAGCCAAGGGCTAGCGGGGTCCGAGCAGTACTTC
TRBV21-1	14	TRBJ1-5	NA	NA	CASSRGETNQPQHF	TGTGCCAGCAGCCGGGGGGAAACCAATCAGCCCCAGCATTTT
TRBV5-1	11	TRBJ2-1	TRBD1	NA	CASSSNRGKFF	TGCGCCAGCAGCTCAAACAGGGGGAAGTTCTTC
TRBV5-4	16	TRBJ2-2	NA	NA	CASSLDRTLNTGELFF	TGTGCCAGCAGCTTGGATCGGACACTAAACACCGGGGAGCTGTTTTTT
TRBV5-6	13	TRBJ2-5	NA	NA	CASSFGPQETQYF	TGTGCCAGCAGCTTTGGCCCTCAAGAGACCCAGTACTTC
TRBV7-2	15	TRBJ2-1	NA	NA	CASSFWRGSYNEQFF	TGTGCCAGCAGCTTCTGGAGGGGATCCTACAATGAGCAGTTCTTC
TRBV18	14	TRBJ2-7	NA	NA	CASSPARQTYEQYF	TGTGCCAGCTCGCCTGCCCGACAGACCTACGAGCAGTACTTC
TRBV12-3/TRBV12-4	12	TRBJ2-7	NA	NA	CASSRGSYEQYF	TGTGCCAGCAGCCGGGGCTCCTACGAGCAGTACTTC
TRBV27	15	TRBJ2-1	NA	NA	CASSLYRTDYNEQFF	TGTGCCAGCAGTTTATATCGAACAGACTACAATGAGCAGTTCTTC
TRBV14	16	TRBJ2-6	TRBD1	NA	CASSQGDRAGANVLTF	TGTGCCAGCAGCCAAGGAGACAGGGCTGGGGCCAACGTCCTGACTTTC
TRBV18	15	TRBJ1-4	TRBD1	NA	CASAPSQGAVEKLFF	TGTGCCAGCGCTCCCTCACAGGGGGCCGTTGAAAAACTGTTTTTT
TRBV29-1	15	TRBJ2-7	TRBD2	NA	CSVEDPSGGTYEQYF	TGCAGCGTTGAAGATCCTAGCGGGGGAACCTACGAGCAGTACTTC
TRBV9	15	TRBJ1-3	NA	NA	CASSGLRGGGNTIYF	TGTGCCAGCAGCGGCCTAAGGGGCGGTGGAAACACCATATATTTT
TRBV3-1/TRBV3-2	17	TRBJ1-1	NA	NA	CASSQASVAGWDTEAFF	TGTGCCAGCAGCCAAGCATCGGTGGCGGGGTGGGACACTGAAGCTTTCTTT
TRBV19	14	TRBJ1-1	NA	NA	CASSIRQGNTEAFF	TGTGCCAGTAGTATACGGCAGGGGAACACTGAAGCTTTCTTT
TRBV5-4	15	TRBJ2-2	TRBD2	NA	CASSMGGRAAGELFF	TGTGCCAGCAGCATGGGTGGGAGGGCGGCCGGGGAGCTGTTTTTT
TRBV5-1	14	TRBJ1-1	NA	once	CASSWGTLNTEAFF	TGCGCCAGCAGCTGGGGGACATTGAACACTGAAGCTTTCTTT
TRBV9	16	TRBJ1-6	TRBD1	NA	CASSGQGQVGISPLHF	TGTGCCAGCAGCGGCCAGGGACAGGTGGGGATTTCACCCCTCCACTTT
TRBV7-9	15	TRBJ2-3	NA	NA	CASSLAGGGSDTQYF	TGTGCCAGCAGCTTAGCAGGGGGGGGCAGCGATACGCAGTATTTT
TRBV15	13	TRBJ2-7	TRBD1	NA	CATSRDRGYEQYF	TGTGCCACCAGTAGGGACAGGGGCTACGAGCAGTACTTC
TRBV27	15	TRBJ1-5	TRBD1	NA	CASSEGTGRNQPQHF	TGTGCCAGCAGTGAAGGGACAGGGCGCAATCAGCCCCAGCATTTT
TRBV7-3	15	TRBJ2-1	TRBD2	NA	CASSSGLAVYNEQFF	TGTGCCAGCAGCTCGGGACTAGCGGTCTACAATGAGCAGTTCTTC
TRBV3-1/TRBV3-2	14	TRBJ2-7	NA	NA	CASSPTGLSYEQYF	TGTGCCAGCAGCCCGACAGGTCTCTCCTACGAGCAGTACTTC
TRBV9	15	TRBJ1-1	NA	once	CASSVSPKGDTEAFF	TGTGCCAGCAGCGTAAGCCCCAAGGGGGACACTGAAGCTTTCTTT
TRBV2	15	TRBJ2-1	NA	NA	CASSEIRLGVPEQFF	TGTGCCAGCAGTGAAATAAGGCTAGGCGTCCCCGAGCAGTTCTTC
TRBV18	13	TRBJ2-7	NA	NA	CASSPGSAYEQYF	TGTGCCAGCTCACCTGGTAGTGCCTACGAGCAGTACTTC
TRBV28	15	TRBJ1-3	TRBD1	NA	CASSLNRGSGNTIYF	TGTGCCAGCAGTTTAAACAGGGGCTCTGGAAACACCATATATTTT
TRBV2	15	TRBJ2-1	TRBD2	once	CASSVKRGGYNEQFF	TGTGCCAGCAGTGTAAAGCGGGGGGGATACAATGAGCAGTTCTTC
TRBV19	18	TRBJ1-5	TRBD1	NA	CASQGPLHRGSGNQPQHF	TGTGCCAGTCAAGGCCCTCTCCACAGGGGAAGTGGCAATCAGCCCCAGCATTTT
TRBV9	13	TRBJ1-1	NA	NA	CASSPHLNTEAFF	TGTGCCAGCAGCCCTCACTTAAACACTGAAGCTTTCTTT
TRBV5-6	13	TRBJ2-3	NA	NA	CASSLGLLDTQYF	TGTGCCAGCAGCTTGGGGCTCCTCGATACGCAGTATTTT
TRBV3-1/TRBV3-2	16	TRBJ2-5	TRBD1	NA	CASSQDRGKIQETQYF	TGTGCCAGCAGCCAAGACAGGGGGAAAATCCAAGAGACCCAGTACTTC
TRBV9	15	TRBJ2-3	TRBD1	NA	CASSVEGAAPDTQYF	TGTGCCAGCAGCGTAGAGGGGGCCGCCCCAGATACGCAGTATTTT
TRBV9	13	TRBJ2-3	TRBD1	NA	CASSVSYRGTQYF	TGTGCCAGCAGCGTATCCTACAGGGGTACGCAGTATTTT
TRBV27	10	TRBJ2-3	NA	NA	CASSPLALNF	TGTGCCAGCAGTCCTTTAGCCCTTAATTTT
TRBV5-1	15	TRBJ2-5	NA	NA	CASSLGQGRGETQYF	TGCGCCAGCAGCTTGGGGCAGGGTCGGGGGGAGACCCAGTACTTC
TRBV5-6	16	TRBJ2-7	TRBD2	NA	CASSLPPSGGSYEQYF	TGTGCCAGCAGCTTGCCTCCTAGCGGGGGATCCTACGAGCAGTACTTC
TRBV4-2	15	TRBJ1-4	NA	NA	CASSQGDQGDEKLFF	TGTGCCAGCAGCCAAGGTGACCAGGGTGATGAAAAACTGTTTTTT
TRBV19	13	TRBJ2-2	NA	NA	CASIDSYTGELFF	TGTGCCAGTATCGACAGTTACACCGGGGAGCTGTTTTTT
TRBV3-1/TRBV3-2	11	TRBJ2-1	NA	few	CASSQDRMKFF	TGTGCCAGCAGCCAAGACAGGATGAAATTCTTC